This passage covers 14 T cell receptor beta chains from one sample sequenced in a study of pediatric ulcerative colitis. Assay: immunoSEQ multiplex PCR; the TCRdb copy retains only in-frame clones and omits some. This sample has 55,000 to 80,000 clones, with around four fifths found just once. Sequences were obtained from blood. The receptor source for this set is a boy under 18 with moderate ulcerative colitis.

V gene TRBV7-9 combines with J gene TRBJ2-3; weak D call: TRBD2 (5 bases). Germline V gene sequence: CDR1 SEHNR, CDR2 FQNEAQ (reference sequence). Deletions cut 3 bases from V and 3 bases from J, with 16 bases between. The CDR3 has 16 amino acids. CDR3 sequence: CASSFVPPEGTDTQYF. CDR3 nucleotides: TGTGCCAGCAGCTTTGTCCCCCCAGAGGGAACAGATACGCAGTATTTT.

This clone was seen a few times. This sequence joins TRBV10-3 and TRBJ1-4; no definite D call. V was shortened by 6 bases and J by 15 bases, with 20 bases between the two germline ends. CDR3 length equals 13 residues. Germline values: CDR1 ENHRY, CDR2 SYGVKD. The CDR3 coding sequence is TGTGCCATCAGCGAAACCCAAGGTCGGGCAGTGTTTTTT. Translating gives CAISETQGRAVFF.

The chain carries TRBV18 and TRBJ1-1, with D perhaps matching TRBD1 (5 bases). The V gene lost 5 bases and the J gene lost 4 bases, with 20 bases spanning the gap. The CDR3 loop spans 16 amino acids. Looked up from germline, CDR1 is KGHSH and CDR2 is LQKENI. CDR3 sequence reads: CASSGPPLQGGTEAFF. The CDR3 coding sequence is TGTGCCAGCTCAGGTCCCCCCTTGCAGGGCGGCACTGAAGCTTTCTTT. The full variable domain, its missing parts supplied by reference TRBV18 and TRBJ1-1, is NAGVMQNPRHLVRRRGQEARLRCSPMKGHSHVYWYRQLPEEGLKFMVYLQKENIIDESGMPKERFSAEFPKEGPSILRIQQVVRGDSAAYFCASSGPPLQGGTEAFFGQGTRLTVV.

The rearrangement uses TRBV5-4 and TRBJ2-2, with D perhaps matching TRBD1 or TRBD2 (6 bases each). The CDR3 length is 14 residues. Trimming took off 4 bases at V and 5 bases at J, with 12 bases between the two ends. CDR1 SGHNT and CDR2 YYREEE come from the germline V gene (reference sequence). CDR3 sequence: CASSDGGHTGELFF. DNA of the CDR3: TGTGCCAGCAGCGACGGGGGCCATACCGGGGAGCTGTTTTTT.

The V gene is TRBV9, the J gene TRBJ2-5, with TRBD2 as a possible D gene (5 bases). With 0 bases removed from V and 4 bases from J, the gap between germline ends came to 13 bases. The length of the CDR3 is 15 residues. The germline V gene has CDR1 SGDLS and CDR2 YYNGEE. CDR3 residues: CASSVDVGVTETQYF. DNA for the CDR3: TGTGCCAGCAGCGTAGATGTGGGAGTGACAGAGACCCAGTACTTC.

The V and J genes are TRBV4-1 and TRBJ2-5; no clear D. Germline V gene sequence: CDR1 MGHRA, CDR2 YSYEKL. The CDR3 loop spans 17 amino acids. V lost 0 bases and J 5 bases, leaving 19 bases between the germline ends. The CDR3 sequence is CASSQDGVPSPPETQYF. The CDR3 DNA reads as TGCGCCAGCAGCCAAGATGGAGTTCCTTCCCCTCCCGAGACCCAGTACTTC.

The chain has TRBV19 and TRBJ1-2; 7 positions agree with TRBD1. CDR3 length: 13 amino acids. The junction had 7 bases not matched to a gene; V was cut back by 6 bases and J by 6 bases. CDR1 is LNHDA, CDR2 SQIVND, per germline (reference sequence). This CDR3 reads CASSLQGPDGYTF. CDR3 coding DNA: TGTGCCAGTAGCTTACAGGGGCCAGATGGCTACACCTTC.

V usage is TRBV6-6 and J usage is TRBJ2-7, with D unclear. Germline CDR1 MNHNY, CDR2 SVGAGI (reference sequence). CDR3 length: 15 amino acids. Trimming shortened V by 4 bases and J by 2 bases, and 15 bases separated the two germline ends. The CDR3 sequence is CASSSTPAGTYEQYF. Written as DNA, the CDR3 is TGTGCCAGCAGTTCCACCCCGGCCGGTACCTACGAGCAGTACTTC.

This sequence joins TRBV5-1 and TRBJ1-5, with D perhaps matching TRBD1 (6 bases). The germline V gene encodes CDR1 SGHRS and CDR2 YFSETQ. V lost 0 bases and J 3 bases, leaving 10 bases between the germline ends. This CDR3 has 15 residues. Written as DNA, the CDR3 is TGCGCCAGCAGCTTGGACGGGGGCGTCAATCAGCCCCAGCATTTT. It translates to CASSLDGGVNQPQHF.

The chain couples TRBV6-6 to TRBJ2-1; 12 positions agree with TRBD2. Germline V gene sequence: CDR1 MNHNY, CDR2 SVGAGI (reference sequence). The CDR3 has 15 residues. V lost 6 bases and J lost 9; bases outside the gene matches: 9. The CDR3 nucleotides are TGTGCCAGCAGCCGCGGACTAGCGGGATTAGGTGAGCAGTTCTTC. It translates to CASSRGLAGLGEQFF.

The V and J genes are TRBV27 and TRBJ1-1; D possibly corresponds to TRBD1 (5 bases). Per the germline V gene, CDR1 is MNHEY and CDR2 is SMNVEV (reference sequence). The CDR3 loop spans 14 amino acids. V lost 2 bases, J lost 3 bases, and 10 bases lay in between. In nucleotides, the CDR3 is TGTGCCAGCAGTTTACCGGGGCTAGACACTGAAGCTTTCTTT. This translates into CASSLPGLDTEAFF.

The V gene is TRBV7-9, the J gene TRBJ1-1, with TRBD1 matching over 9 bases. The CDR3 consists of 14 residues. The V gene's germline CDR1 is SEHNR and CDR2 FQNEAQ (reference sequence). Losses at the gene ends were 3 bases for V and 4 bases for J; bases not matched to a gene: 3. The CDR3 DNA reads as TGTGCCAGCAGCTTTAACAGGGGGCCCACTGAAGCTTTCTTT. Its translation: CASSFNRGPTEAFF. Full variable domain (remainder filled in from reference TRBV7-9 and TRBJ1-1): DTGVSQNPRHKITKRGQNVTFRCDPISEHNRLYWYRQTLGQGPEFLTYFQNEAQLEKSRLLSDRFSAERPKGSFSTLEIQRTEQGDSAMYLCASSFNRGPTEAFFGQGTRLTVV.

The chain recombines TRBV10-3 with TRBJ2-7; 7 positions agree with TRBD2. The CDR3 length is 14 residues. The junction had 6 bases not matched to a gene; V was cut back by 3 bases and J by 4 bases. Germline assignment: CDR1 ENHRY and CDR2 SYGVKD. Here the CDR3 DNA reads TGTGCCATCAGTGACTTGACGGGGGGATACGAGCAGTACTTC. It yields the protein CAISDLTGGYEQYF.

The genes are TRBV7-3 and TRBJ2-3; 13 positions agree with TRBD2. Trimming removed 0 bases from V and 6 bases from J; junction bases left unmatched: 6. This CDR3 has 17 amino acids. CDR1 and CDR2 from the germline V gene are SGHTA and FQGTGA. The CDR3 protein is CASSLTRTSGGEDTQYF. CDR3 in DNA: TGTGCCAGCAGCTTAACAAGGACTAGCGGGGGTGAGGATACGCAGTATTTT.